The 13 T cell receptor beta chains below all came from one sample that was sequenced in a study of blood T cell repertoires in COVID-19. Data came from immunoSEQ multiplex PCR; TCRdb stores just in-frame clones and leaves some out. In the table there are about 440,000 clones, approximately 90% of which are singletons. Sequencing input: peripheral blood. The source of these receptors is a woman in her 30s with acute or convalescent COVID-19.

The J gene is TRBJ1-2, the V gene TRBV9; a weak D match, TRBD1 (6 bases). The CDR3 is 15 amino acids. From germline, CDR1 is SGDLS and CDR2 YYNGEE. Trimming cost V 3 bases and J 4 bases, with 16 bases left between them. The DNA of the CDR3 is TGTGCCAGCAGCGCCCAGCCCGGGACATCCTATGGCTACACCTTC. Its translation is CASSAQPGTSYGYTF.

A few counts support this clone. This chain links TRBV15 with TRBJ1-5, with D perhaps TRBD1 (5 bases). V gave up 3 bases and J gave up 4 bases, with 13 bases separating them. The CDR3 contains 15 residues. Per germline, CDR1 LNHNV and CDR2 YYDKDF (reference sequence). Written as DNA, the CDR3 is TGTGCCACCAGCAGGATCGGGACTGAGAATCAGCCCCAGCATTTT. The encoded protein is CATSRIGTENQPQHF. The full variable domain, with the rest looked up from reference TRBV15 and TRBJ1-5, is DAMVIQNPRYQVTQFGKPVTLSCSQTLNHNVMYWYQQKSSQAPKLLFHYYDKDFNNEADTPDNFQSRRPNTSFCFLDIRSPGLGDTAMYLCATSRIGTENQPQHFGDGTRLSIL.

The chain couples TRBV3-1 (or the pseudogene TRBV3-2) to TRBJ1-2; D perhaps matches TRBD1 (6 bases). Germline values: CDR1 LGHDT, CDR2 YNNKEL (reference sequence). Trimming took 8 bases from V and 4 from J, leaving 14 bases between them. The CDR3 loop spans 13 amino acids. CDR3 DNA: TGTGCCAGCCGTGGGGGGGCGCGCTATGGCTACACCTTC. Its protein product is CASRGGARYGYTF.

The V and J genes are TRBV6-5 and TRBJ1-1; D possibly corresponds to TRBD1 (5 bases). Germline V lookup: CDR1 MNHEY, CDR2 SVGAGI. The V gene lost 0 bases and the J gene lost 5 bases, with 16 bases spanning the gap. This CDR3 region has 16 residues. The CDR3 DNA reads as TGTGCCAGCAGTTACTCCAGGGATGGGGGGTGGACTGAAGCTTTCTTT. As protein: CASSYSRDGGWTEAFF.

The V gene is TRBV7-3, the J gene TRBJ2-1, with 8 bases lining up with TRBD1. Germline CDR1 reads SGHTA; CDR2 reads FQGTGA. Trimming at V came to 3 bases and at J to 1 base, leaving 2 bases not matched to a gene. This CDR3 is 15 amino acids long. CDR3 sequence reads: CASSFDRGSYNEQFF. CDR3 sequence (DNA): TGTGCCAGCAGCTTCGACAGGGGTTCCTACAATGAGCAGTTCTTC.

The V and J genes are TRBV15 and TRBJ1-6; D perhaps matches TRBD1 (5 bases). This CDR3 region has 13 residues. Trimming cost V 0 bases and J 10 bases, with 7 bases left between them. In germline, CDR1 is LNHNV, CDR2 YYDKDF (reference sequence). The CDR3 DNA sequence: TGTGCCACCAGCAGAGACCAGGGATCACCCCTCCACTTT. The encoded protein is CATSRDQGSPLHF.

The rearrangement joins TRBV9 to TRBJ1-3; maybe TRBD1 (5 bases). Germline lookup yields CDR1 SGDLS and CDR2 YYNGEE. The CDR3 runs 17 residues. The V and J ends lost 0 bases and 0 bases respectively, with 13 bases between them. The CDR3 spells CASSVAPTGGSGNTIYF. The CDR3 coding sequence is TGTGCCAGCAGCGTAGCCCCGACGGGGGGCTCTGGAAACACCATATATTTT.

The genes are TRBV5-5 and TRBJ2-3, with 10 nucleotides matching TRBD1. The CDR3 is 18 amino acids. V trimming: 1 base; J trimming: 0 bases; junction bases outside the gene matches: 8. Germline CDR1 is SGHKS and CDR2 is YYEKEE (reference sequence). CDR3 DNA: TGTGCCAGCAGCTTGCAAGGGACAGGGGAGACTAGCACAGATACGCAGTATTTT. Translated, it gives CASSLQGTGETSTDTQYF. Supplemented by reference TRBV5-5 and TRBJ2-3, the full variable domain reads DAGVTQSPTHLIKTRGQQVTLRCSPISGHKSVSWYQQVLGQGPQFIFQYYEKEERGRGNFPDRFSARQFPNYSSELNVNALLLGDSALYLCASSLQGTGETSTDTQYFGPGTRLTVL.

The chain couples TRBV7-8 to TRBJ1-6; TRBD1 matches at 11 bases. V lost 5 bases and J lost 13; bases outside the gene matches: 13. CDR1 and CDR2 (germline): SGHVS, FQNEAQ. The CDR3 spans 16 residues. DNA for the CDR3: TGTGCCAGCAGCCTCAGAGTACCGGGACAGGGGGGGCCCCTCCACTTT. It yields the protein CASSLRVPGQGGPLHF.

The gene calls are TRBV2 and TRBJ1-5; TRBD1 aligns across 9 bases. The germline gives CDR1 SNHLY, CDR2 FYNNEI. The CDR3 length is 14 residues. V was pared by 3 bases and J by 4 bases, with 1 base of the junction left unmatched. CDR3 DNA sequence: TGTGCCAGCAGTGAGACAGGGGGAAATCAGCCCCAGCATTTT. Translating gives CASSETGGNQPQHF. Drawing the rest from reference TRBV2 and TRBJ1-5, the complete variable domain is EPEVTQTPSHQVTQMGQEVILRCVPISNHLYFYWYRQILGQKVEFLVSFYNNEISEKSEIFDDQFSVERPDGSNFTLKIRSTKLEDSAMYFCASSETGGNQPQHFGDGTRLSIL.

The V and J genes are TRBV19 and TRBJ2-7; TRBD2 matches 7 bases. V shed 4 bases and J 4 bases; nucleotides not matched to a gene: 10. This CDR3 spans 15 amino acids. The germline V gene has CDR1 LNHDA and CDR2 SQIVND (reference sequence). The CDR3 reads CASSKARGGPYEQYF. The CDR3 DNA reads TGTGCCAGTAGTAAGGCCCGGGGAGGGCCTTACGAGCAGTACTTC.

This sequence joins TRBV2 and TRBJ1-2; 7 nucleotides align to TRBD1. The germline V gene encodes CDR1 SNHLY and CDR2 FYNNEI. J was trimmed by 0 bases and V by 6 bases; bases with no gene match: 7. CDR3 length: 15 amino acids. CDR3 nucleotide sequence: TGTGCCAGCAGCGCGACAGGGCCAGCTAACTATGGCTACACCTTC. Protein: CASSATGPANYGYTF.

The chain carries TRBV19 and TRBJ2-3; TRBD1 aligns across 8 bases. Germline V gene data show CDR1 as LNHDA and CDR2 as SQIVND (reference sequence). After removal of 6 bases from V and 0 bases from J, the junction contained 5 bases not matched to a gene. The CDR3 is 15 residues long. CDR3 DNA sequence: TGTGCCAGTAGGAGGACAGGGACTAGCACAGATACGCAGTATTTT. Protein: CASRRTGTSTDTQYF.